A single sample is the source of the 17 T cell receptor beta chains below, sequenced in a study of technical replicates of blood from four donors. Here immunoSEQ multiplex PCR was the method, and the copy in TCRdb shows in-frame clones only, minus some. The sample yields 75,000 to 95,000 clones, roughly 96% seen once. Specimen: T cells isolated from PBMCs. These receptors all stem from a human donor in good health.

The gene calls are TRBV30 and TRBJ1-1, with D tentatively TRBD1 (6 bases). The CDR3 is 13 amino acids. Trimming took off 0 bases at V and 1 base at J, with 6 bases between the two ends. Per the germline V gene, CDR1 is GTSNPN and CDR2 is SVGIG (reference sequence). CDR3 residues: CAWSVQGNTEAFF. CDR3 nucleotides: TGTGCCTGGAGTGTACAGGGGAACACTGAAGCTTTCTTT.

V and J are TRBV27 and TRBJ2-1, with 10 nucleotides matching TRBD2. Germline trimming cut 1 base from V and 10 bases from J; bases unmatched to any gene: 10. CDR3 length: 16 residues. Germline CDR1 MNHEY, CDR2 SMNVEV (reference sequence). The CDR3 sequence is CASSLFASGRGGEQFF. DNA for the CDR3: TGTGCCAGCAGTTTATTCGCTAGCGGGAGAGGAGGGGAGCAGTTCTTC.

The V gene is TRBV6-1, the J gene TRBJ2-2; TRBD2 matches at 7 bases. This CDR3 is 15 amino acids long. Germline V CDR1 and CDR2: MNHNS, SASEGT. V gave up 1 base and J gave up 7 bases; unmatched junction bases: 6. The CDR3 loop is CASSEGWAGVGELFF. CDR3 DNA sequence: TGTGCCAGCAGTGAAGGTTGGGCGGGGGTCGGGGAGCTGTTTTTT.

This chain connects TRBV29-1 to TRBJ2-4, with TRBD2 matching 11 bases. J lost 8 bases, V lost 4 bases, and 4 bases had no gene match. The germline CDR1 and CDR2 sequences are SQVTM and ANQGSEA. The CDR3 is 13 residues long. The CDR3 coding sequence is TGCAGCGTTGTTAGCGGGAGGGCGGACATTCAGTACTTC. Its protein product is CSVVSGRADIQYF.

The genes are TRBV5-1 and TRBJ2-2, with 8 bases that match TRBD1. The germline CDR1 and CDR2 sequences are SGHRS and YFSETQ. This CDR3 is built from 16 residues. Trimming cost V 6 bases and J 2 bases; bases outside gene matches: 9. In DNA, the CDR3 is TGCGCCAGCAAGGCCGGGACAGGCTCAAACACCGGGGAGCTGTTTTTT. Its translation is CASKAGTGSNTGELFF. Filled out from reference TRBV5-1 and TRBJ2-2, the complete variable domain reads KAGVTQTPRYLIKTRGQQVTLSCSPISGHRSVSWYQQTPGQGLQFLFEYFSETQRNKGNFPGRFSGRQFSNSRSEMNVSTLELGDSALYLCASKAGTGSNTGELFFGEGSRLTVL.

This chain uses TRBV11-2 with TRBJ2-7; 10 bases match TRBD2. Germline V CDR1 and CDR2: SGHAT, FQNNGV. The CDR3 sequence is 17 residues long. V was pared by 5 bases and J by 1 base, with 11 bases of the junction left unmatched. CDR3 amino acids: CASSQSPGLANSYEQYF. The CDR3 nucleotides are TGTGCCAGCAGCCAGTCACCGGGACTAGCGAATTCCTACGAGCAGTACTTC.

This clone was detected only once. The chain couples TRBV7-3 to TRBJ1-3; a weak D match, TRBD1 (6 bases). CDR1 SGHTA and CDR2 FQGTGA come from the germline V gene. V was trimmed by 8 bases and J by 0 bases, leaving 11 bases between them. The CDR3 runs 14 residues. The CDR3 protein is CASATGLSGNTIYF. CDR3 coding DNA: TGTGCCAGCGCGACAGGCCTCTCTGGAAACACCATATATTTT.

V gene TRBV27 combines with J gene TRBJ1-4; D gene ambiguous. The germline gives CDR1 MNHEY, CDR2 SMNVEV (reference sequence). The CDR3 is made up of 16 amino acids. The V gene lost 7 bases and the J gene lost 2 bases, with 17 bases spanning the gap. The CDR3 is CASTSGSPVTNEKLFF. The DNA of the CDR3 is TGTGCCAGCACTTCAGGATCTCCGGTCACTAATGAAAAACTGTTTTTT.

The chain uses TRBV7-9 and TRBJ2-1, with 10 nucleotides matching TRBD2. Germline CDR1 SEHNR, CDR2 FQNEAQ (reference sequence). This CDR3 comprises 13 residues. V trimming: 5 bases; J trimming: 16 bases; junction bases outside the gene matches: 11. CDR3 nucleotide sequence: TGTGCCAGCAGCCTGGGGGGGGTACTAGCGGGATTCTTC. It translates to CASSLGGVLAGFF.

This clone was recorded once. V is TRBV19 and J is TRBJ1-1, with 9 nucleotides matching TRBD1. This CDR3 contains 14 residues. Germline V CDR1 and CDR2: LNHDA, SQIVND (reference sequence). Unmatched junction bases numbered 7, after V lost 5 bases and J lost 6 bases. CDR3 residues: CASSGRDRAAEAFF. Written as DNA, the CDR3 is TGTGCCAGTAGTGGCCGGGACAGGGCCGCTGAAGCTTTCTTT. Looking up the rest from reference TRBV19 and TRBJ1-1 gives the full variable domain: DGGITQSPKYLFRKEGQNVTLSCEQNLNHDAMYWYRQDPGQGLRLIYYSQIVNDFQKGDIAEGYSVSREKKESFPLTVTSAQKNPTAFYLCASSGRDRAAEAFFGQGTRLTVV.

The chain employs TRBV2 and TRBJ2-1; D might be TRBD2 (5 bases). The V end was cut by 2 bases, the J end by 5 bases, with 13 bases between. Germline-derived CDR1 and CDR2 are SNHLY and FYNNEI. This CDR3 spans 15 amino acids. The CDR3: CASSEMGRWDNEQFF. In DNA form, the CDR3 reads TGTGCCAGCAGTGAAATGGGGAGATGGGACAATGAGCAGTTCTTC.

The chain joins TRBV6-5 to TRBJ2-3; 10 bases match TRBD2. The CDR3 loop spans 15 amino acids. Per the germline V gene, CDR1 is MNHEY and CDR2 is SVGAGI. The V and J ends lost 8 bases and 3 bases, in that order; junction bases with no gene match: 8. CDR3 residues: CASGPIAGGTDTQYF. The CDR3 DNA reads TGTGCCAGCGGCCCAATAGCGGGGGGTACAGATACGCAGTATTTT.

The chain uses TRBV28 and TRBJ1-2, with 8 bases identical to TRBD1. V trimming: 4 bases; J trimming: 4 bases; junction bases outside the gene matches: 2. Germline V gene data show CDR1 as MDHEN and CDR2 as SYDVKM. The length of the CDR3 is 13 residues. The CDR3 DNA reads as TGTGCCAGCAGTTCGGACAGGGCCTATGGCTACACCTTC. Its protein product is CASSSDRAYGYTF.

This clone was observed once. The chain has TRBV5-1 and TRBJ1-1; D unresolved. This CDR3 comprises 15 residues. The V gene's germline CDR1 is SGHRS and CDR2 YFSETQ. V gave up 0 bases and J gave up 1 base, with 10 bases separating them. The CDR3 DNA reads TGCGCCAGCAGCTTGGTCGGGAGAGGGAACACTGAAGCTTTCTTT. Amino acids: CASSLVGRGNTEAFF.

The CDR3 coding sequence is TGCGCCAGCAGCCAAGTCGATAGGGAGACCTACGAGCAGTACTTC. This translates into CASSQVDRETYEQYF. The chain is built from TRBV4-1 and TRBJ2-7, with D perhaps matching TRBD2 (5 bases). Germline loops: CDR1 MGHRA, CDR2 YSYEKL. This CDR3 is built from 15 residues. V lost 1 base to trimming and J lost 2 bases, with 12 bases between them.

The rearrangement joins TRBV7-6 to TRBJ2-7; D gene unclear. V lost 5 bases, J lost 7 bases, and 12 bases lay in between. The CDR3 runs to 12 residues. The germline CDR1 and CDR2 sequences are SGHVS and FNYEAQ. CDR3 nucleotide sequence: TGTGCCAGCAGCCCCGGTCACGGGGAGCAGTACTTC. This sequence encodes CASSPGHGEQYF. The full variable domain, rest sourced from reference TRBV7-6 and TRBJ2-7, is GAGVSQSPRYKVTKRGQDVALRCDPISGHVSLYWYRQALGQGPEFLTYFNYEAQQDKSGLPNDRFSAERPEGSISTLTIQRTEQRDSAMYRCASSPGHGEQYFGPGTRLTVT.

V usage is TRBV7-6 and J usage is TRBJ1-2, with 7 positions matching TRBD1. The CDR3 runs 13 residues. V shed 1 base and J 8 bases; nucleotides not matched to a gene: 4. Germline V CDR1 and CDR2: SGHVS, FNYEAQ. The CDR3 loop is CASSLGTGAGYTF. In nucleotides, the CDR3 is TGTGCCAGCAGCTTAGGAACAGGGGCCGGCTACACCTTC.